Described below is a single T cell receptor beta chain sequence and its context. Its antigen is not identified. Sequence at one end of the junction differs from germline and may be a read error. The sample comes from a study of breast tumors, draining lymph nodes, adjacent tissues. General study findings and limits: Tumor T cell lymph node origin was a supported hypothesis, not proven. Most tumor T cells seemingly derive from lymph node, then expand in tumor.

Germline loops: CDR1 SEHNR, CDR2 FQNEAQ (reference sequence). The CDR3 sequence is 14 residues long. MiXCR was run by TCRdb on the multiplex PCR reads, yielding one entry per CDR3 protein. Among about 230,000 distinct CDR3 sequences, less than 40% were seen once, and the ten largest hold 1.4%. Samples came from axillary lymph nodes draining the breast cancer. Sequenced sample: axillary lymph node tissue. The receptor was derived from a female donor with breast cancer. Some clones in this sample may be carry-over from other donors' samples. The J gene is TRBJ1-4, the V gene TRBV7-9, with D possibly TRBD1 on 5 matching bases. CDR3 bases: TGTGCCAGCGGCTTGGGGGGGGTCGCTGAAAAACTGTTTTTT. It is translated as CASGLGGVAEKLFF. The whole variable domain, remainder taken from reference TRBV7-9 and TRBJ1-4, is DTGVSQNPRHKITKRGQNVTFRCDPISEHNRLYWYRQTLGQGPEFLTYFQNEAQLEKSRLLSDRFSAERPKGSFSTLEIQRTEQGDSAMYLCASGLGGVAEKLFFGSGTQLSVL.